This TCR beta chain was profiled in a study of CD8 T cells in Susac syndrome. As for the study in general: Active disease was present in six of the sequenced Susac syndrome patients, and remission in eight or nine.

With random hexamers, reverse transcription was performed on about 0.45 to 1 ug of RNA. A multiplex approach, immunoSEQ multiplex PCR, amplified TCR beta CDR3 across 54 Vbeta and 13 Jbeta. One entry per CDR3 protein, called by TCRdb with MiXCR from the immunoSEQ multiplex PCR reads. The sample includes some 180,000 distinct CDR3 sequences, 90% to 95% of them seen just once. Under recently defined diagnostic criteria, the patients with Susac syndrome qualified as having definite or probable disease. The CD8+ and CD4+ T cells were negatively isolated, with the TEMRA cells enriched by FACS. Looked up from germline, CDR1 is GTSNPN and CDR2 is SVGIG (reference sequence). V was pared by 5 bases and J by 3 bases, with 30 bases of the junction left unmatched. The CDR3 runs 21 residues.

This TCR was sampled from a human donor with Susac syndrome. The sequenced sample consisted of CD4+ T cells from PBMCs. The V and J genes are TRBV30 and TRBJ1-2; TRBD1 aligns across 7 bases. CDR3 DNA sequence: TGTGCCTGGGAGACAGGGACCCCGACTCACCATAGCCCGACTTTATACTATGGCTACACCTTC. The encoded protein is CAWETGTPTHHSPTLYYGYTF.